A single sample is the source of the 27 T cell receptor beta chains below, sequenced in a study of blood T cell repertoires in COVID-19. Clones were sequenced by immunoSEQ multiplex PCR, and TCRdb holds only the in-frame ones, with some missing. The sample comprises under 85,000 clones, roughly 85% of which are singletons, and about two fifths rests with the top ten. Material: peripheral blood. The receptors shown here come from a human donor in a cohort sampled during active COVID-19.

This chain connects TRBV9 to TRBJ2-5; TRBD1 agrees at 8 bases. In germline, CDR1 is SGDLS, CDR2 YYNGEE. V shed 4 bases, J shed 1 base, and the junction held 9 bases outside the gene matches. The CDR3 sequence is 16 residues long. This chain's CDR3 is CASSMRWDRTQETQYF. The CDR3 DNA is TGTGCCAGCAGCATGCGTTGGGACAGGACCCAAGAGACCCAGTACTTC.

CDR3 DNA: TGTGCCAGCAGTGTACAGGGAGGGACTCAGCCCCAGCATTTT. It specifies CASSVQGGTQPQHF. The chain combines TRBV2 with TRBJ1-5, with D tentatively TRBD1 (6 bases). This CDR3 comprises 14 residues. V was trimmed by 4 bases and J by 6 bases, leaving 13 bases between them. The germline CDR1 and CDR2 sequences are SNHLY and FYNNEI.

The rearrangement links TRBV7-2 to TRBJ2-7; tentatively, D is TRBD1 (6 bases). CDR3 length: 13 amino acids. Trimming removed 4 bases from V and 2 bases from J, with 9 bases in between. Looked up from germline, CDR1 is SGHTA and CDR2 is FQGNSA. CDR3 amino acids: CASSSTGPYEQYF. For the CDR3, the DNA is TGTGCCAGCAGCTCTACAGGGCCCTACGAGCAGTACTTC.

The chain recombines TRBV18 with TRBJ1-2, with D unresolved. Trimming left V 6 bases short and J 6 bases short, with 17 bases between. Germline CDR1 KGHSH, CDR2 LQKENI. CDR3 length: 14 amino acids. CDR3 in amino acids: CASSQSRSPDGYTF. CDR3 DNA sequence: TGTGCCAGCTCCCAAAGTAGAAGTCCGGATGGCTACACCTTC.

The CDR3 here is CASSQGVPGSSYEQYF. The CDR3 region has the DNA TGCGCCAGCAGCCAAGGTGTGCCAGGAAGCTCCTACGAGCAGTACTTC. The rearrangement links TRBV4-3 to TRBJ2-7, with D unresolved. The CDR3 sequence is 16 residues long. V was trimmed by 1 base and J by 0 bases, leaving 13 bases between them. Germline CDR1 and CDR2: LGHNA and YSLEER.

V and J are TRBV19 and TRBJ1-6, with D maybe TRBD1 (5 bases). Germline lookup yields CDR1 LNHDA and CDR2 SQIVND (reference sequence). This CDR3 contains 14 residues. Trimming took 5 bases from V and 3 from J, leaving 8 bases between them. Here the CDR3 reads CASSRQIYNSPLHF. Here the CDR3 DNA reads TGTGCCAGTAGTCGACAGATCTATAATTCACCCCTCCACTTT.

This clone occurred a few times. The chain combines TRBV2 with TRBJ1-1; possible D gene TRBD1, 6 bases. The germline CDR1 and CDR2 sequences are SNHLY and FYNNEI. The CDR3 contains 12 residues. Trimming removed 6 bases at V and 7 bases at J, with 12 bases between. This chain's CDR3 is CASSEGGYEAFF. In nucleotides, the CDR3 is TGTGCCAGCAGCGAGGGGGGGTATGAAGCTTTCTTT.

The chain links TRBV6-5 to TRBJ2-4; 7 bases fit TRBD1. The CDR3 loop spans 14 amino acids. The germline V gene has CDR1 MNHEY and CDR2 SVGAGI. V trimming: 5 bases; J trimming: 6 bases; junction bases outside the gene matches: 7. The CDR3 bases are TGTGCCAGCAGTCACAGGGGTGAGGGAAACATTCAGTACTTC. This translates into CASSHRGEGNIQYF.

V and J are TRBV19 and TRBJ1-4; 8 nucleotides agree with TRBD1. The CDR3 totals 14 residues. Trimming removed 5 bases from V and 6 bases from J; junction bases left unmatched: 5. Germline CDR1 and CDR2: LNHDA and SQIVND (reference sequence). The CDR3: CASSPGTGYEKLFF. CDR3 nucleotides: TGTGCCAGTAGTCCCGGGACAGGCTATGAAAAACTGTTTTTT.

V gene TRBV5-5 combines with J gene TRBJ1-1; D not resolved. The CDR3 is made up of 15 amino acids. V shed 0 bases and J shed 0 bases, with 9 bases lying between them. Germline assignment: CDR1 SGHKS and CDR2 YYEKEE (reference sequence). CDR3 bases: TGTGCCAGCAGCTTGGAGTACAACATGAACACTGAAGCTTTCTTT. Protein product: CASSLEYNMNTEAFF.

The CDR3 loop reads CASSYDKASEQYF. CDR3 DNA: TGTGCCAGCAGCTACGACAAGGCTTCCGAGCAGTACTTC. The gene calls are TRBV7-2 and TRBJ2-7; D is ambiguous. Trimming took 4 bases from V and 6 from J, leaving 13 bases between them. CDR1 is SGHTA, CDR2 FQGNSA, per germline. CDR3 size: 13 residues.

This clone was picked up one time. The chain combines TRBV9 with TRBJ1-6, with D unresolved. Per the germline V gene, CDR1 is SGDLS and CDR2 is YYNGEE. V lost 0 bases to trimming and J lost 2 bases, with 3 bases between them. The CDR3 totals 14 residues. The CDR3 region has the DNA TGTGCCAGCAGCGTAGCAGCCTATAATTCACCCCTCCACTTT. Protein product: CASSVAAYNSPLHF.

The genes are TRBV3-1 (or the pseudogene TRBV3-2) and TRBJ1-2; TRBD1 might be the D (5 bases). CDR3 length: 13 amino acids. The V gene lost 2 bases and the J gene lost 7 bases, with 11 bases spanning the gap. From germline, CDR1 is LGHDT and CDR2 YNNKEL (reference sequence). CDR3 nucleotide sequence: TGTGCCAGCAGCCAAAACCGACAGCCTGGCTACACCTTC. Translating gives CASSQNRQPGYTF.

The genes are TRBV27 and TRBJ2-3; weak D call: TRBD2 (5 bases). The CDR3 spans 14 residues. The V gene lost 5 bases and the J gene lost 4 bases, with 13 bases spanning the gap. Germline V lookup: CDR1 MNHEY, CDR2 SMNVEV (reference sequence). The CDR3 loop is CASSRSLAPDTQYF. The CDR3 nucleotides read TGTGCCAGCAGTCGATCTCTAGCACCAGATACGCAGTATTTT.

Sample share makes this clone hyperexpanded. The chain recombines TRBV5-5 with TRBJ1-1; perhaps TRBD1 as D (6 bases). Deletions cut 6 bases from V and 6 bases from J, with 9 bases between. CDR3 length: 11 residues. Looked up from germline, CDR1 is SGHKS and CDR2 is YYEKEE (reference sequence). The CDR3 region has the DNA TGTGCCAGCACGCAGGGGTCTGAAGCTTTCTTT. The encoded protein is CASTQGSEAFF.

The chain employs TRBV19 and TRBJ1-1; 7 bases map to TRBD1. Looked up from germline, CDR1 is LNHDA and CDR2 is SQIVND (reference sequence). The CDR3 is 12 residues long. Losses at the gene ends were 6 bases for V and 7 bases for J; bases not matched to a gene: 5. The CDR3 spells CASSRQGGEAFF. As DNA, the CDR3 is TGTGCCAGTAGCCGACAGGGCGGTGAAGCTTTCTTT.

The J gene is TRBJ2-7, the V gene TRBV27; 9 bases agree with TRBD2. CDR1 and CDR2 (germline): MNHEY, SMNVEV (reference sequence). The CDR3 runs to 15 residues. Losses at the gene ends were 3 bases for V and 7 bases for J; bases not matched to a gene: 10. Here the CDR3 reads CASSLLLAGAREQYF. For the CDR3, the DNA is TGTGCCAGCAGTTTGCTATTAGCGGGGGCGCGGGAGCAGTACTTC.

This clone appeared a few times. The chain uses TRBV7-9 and TRBJ2-2; 14 bases are a match to TRBD2. The germline CDR1 and CDR2 sequences are SEHNR and FQNEAQ (reference sequence). The CDR3 loop spans 18 amino acids. With V trimmed by 5 bases and J by 2 bases, 7 bases remained unmatched. CDR3 amino acids: CASSPRLAGGLNTGELFF. CDR3 coding DNA: TGTGCCAGCAGCCCACGACTAGCGGGGGGGCTAAACACCGGGGAGCTGTTTTTT.

This chain links TRBV18 with TRBJ2-3; the D is unclear. This CDR3 is built from 16 residues. V lost 3 bases, J lost 2 bases, and 15 bases lay in between. CDR1 is KGHSH and CDR2 is LQKENI in the germline V gene. CDR3 protein: CASSPTSSSPTDTQYF. CDR3 bases: TGTGCCAGCTCACCCACGTCGTCGAGTCCCACAGATACGCAGTATTTT.

In its sample, this clone was seen a few times. The chain couples TRBV30 to TRBJ2-1; D possibly corresponds to TRBD2 (5 bases). Germline CDR1 reads GTSNPN; CDR2 reads SVGIG (reference sequence). The CDR3 runs to 14 residues. V was clipped by 4 bases and J by 5 bases, with 15 bases between them. CDR3 amino acids: CAWKSGNNNNEQFF. In DNA form, the CDR3 reads TGTGCCTGGAAGTCGGGGAACAACAACAATGAGCAGTTCTTC.

This clone came up a few times. The V and J genes are TRBV6-6 and TRBJ1-4, with TRBD1 matching 9 bases. Germline trimming cut 1 base from V and 2 bases from J; bases unmatched to any gene: 2. CDR1 MNHNY and CDR2 SVGAGI come from the germline V gene (reference sequence). The CDR3 has 16 amino acids. CDR3 sequence reads: CASSYFGQGTNEKLFF. CDR3 sequence (DNA): TGTGCCAGCAGTTACTTCGGACAGGGGACTAATGAAAAACTGTTTTTT.

This clone came up a few times. The chain couples TRBV5-8 to TRBJ1-1; 8 bases align to TRBD1. The ends lost 4 bases at V and 10 bases at J; junction bases unmatched: 3. The CDR3 contains 11 residues. The germline CDR1 and CDR2 sequences are SGHTS and YDEGEE. The CDR3 DNA sequence: TGTGCCAGCAGCGCCGGACAGGGAGCTTTCTTT. Its protein product is CASSAGQGAFF.

V usage is TRBV28 and J usage is TRBJ1-5, with a tentative D call TRBD1 (5 bases). The CDR3 totals 13 residues. V was cut by 6 bases and J by 5 bases, with 11 bases left in between. The germline gives CDR1 MDHEN, CDR2 SYDVKM. The CDR3 loop reads CASSSDSYQPQHF. CDR3 DNA: TGTGCCAGCAGCTCTGACAGTTATCAGCCCCAGCATTTT.

The chain uses TRBV7-2 and TRBJ1-2; D unclear. Trimming left V 1 base short and J 6 bases short, with 21 bases between. Germline V CDR1 and CDR2: SGHTA, FQGNSA. The length of the CDR3 is 17 residues. The CDR3, as DNA: TGTGCCAGCAGCTTAGTAGTCTTGAGCACCTTCGGGGATGGCTACACCTTC. Translating gives CASSLVVLSTFGDGYTF.

The chain carries TRBV12-5 and TRBJ1-1; D is unclear. The CDR3 has 13 residues. Trimming took 3 bases from V and 8 from J, leaving 13 bases between them. CDR1 is LGHNT and CDR2 is FRNRAP in the germline V gene. In DNA form, the CDR3 reads TGTGCTAGTGGTTTAGAGGCGGCGACGGAAGCTTTCTTT. Amino acid sequence: CASGLEAATEAFF.

The V gene is TRBV24-1, the J gene TRBJ2-5; 12 bases fit TRBD1. This CDR3 contains 16 residues. Germline loops: CDR1 KGHDR, CDR2 SFDVKD. V lost 1 base and J lost 7; bases outside the gene matches: 6. The CDR3 spells CATSDLGDRGLGTQYF. The CDR3, as DNA: TGTGCCACCAGTGATTTAGGGGACAGGGGGCTTGGGACCCAGTACTTC.

V gene TRBV27 combines with J gene TRBJ2-3; 7 bases agree with TRBD2. Germline loops: CDR1 MNHEY, CDR2 SMNVEV (reference sequence). V gave up 4 bases and J gave up 0 bases; unmatched junction bases: 4. There are 15 residues in the CDR3. The CDR3 is CASSYGGSSTDTQYF. In DNA form, the CDR3 reads TGTGCCAGCAGTTACGGGGGGTCTAGCACAGATACGCAGTATTTT.